The 28 T cell receptor beta chains given below trace back to one sample, sequenced in a study of human T cells and chemical hapten exposure. This sample's time point: patch test 1, 2 weeks after DPC sensitization. Treatment described: therapeutic diphenylcyclopropenone sensitization with weekly scalp DPC. TCRdb itself ran the RACE reads through MiXCR, one entry per CDR3 protein. The data show roughly 200,000 distinct CDR3 sequences, with approximately 20% seen just once and over 6.5% held by the top ten. The sequenced sample was whole blood, obtained in connection with sensitization to the hapten diphenylcyclopropenone (DPC). The receptors stem from a woman aged 50 to 65 with alopecia areata. Some clones in this sample may be carry-over from other donors' samples.

This chain joins TRBV2 and TRBJ2-1; 7 nucleotides agree with TRBD1. This CDR3 region has 14 residues. Trimming removed 6 bases from V and 4 bases from J; junction bases left unmatched: 6. Germline V gene sequence: CDR1 SNHLY, CDR2 FYNNEI. The CDR3 DNA reads TGTGCCAGCAGAAGGGGGCTTATTTACAATGAGCAGTTCTTC. This translates into CASRRGLIYNEQFF.

A few counts support this clonotype. The chain links TRBV20-1 to TRBJ1-2, with D perhaps TRBD1 (5 bases). The germline gives CDR1 DFQATT, CDR2 SNEGSKA (reference sequence). Trimming took 5 bases from V and 5 from J, leaving 21 bases between them. CDR3 length: 15 residues. CDR3 in amino acids: CSADLGGAHSYGYTF. CDR3 in DNA: TGCAGTGCTGATCTTGGGGGTGCCCACTCTTATGGCTACACCTTC.

CDR3 region: CASSGRATDTQYF. The CDR3 DNA reads as TGTGCCAGCAGCGGCAGGGCCACAGATACGCAGTATTTT. The chain combines TRBV11-1 with TRBJ2-3; maybe TRBD1 (5 bases). Trimming pared 5 bases from V and 2 bases from J, leaving 8 bases between. This CDR3 is built from 13 residues. CDR1 and CDR2 from the germline V gene are SGHAT and FQDESV (reference sequence). The whole variable domain, filled in from reference TRBV11-1 and TRBJ2-3, reads EAEVAQSPRYKITEKSQAVAFWCDPISGHATLYWYRQILGQGPELLVQFQDESVVDDSQLPKDRFSAERLKGVDSTLKIQPAELGDSAMYLCASSGRATDTQYFGPGTRLTVL.

The gene calls are TRBV7-6 and TRBJ2-6; D not resolved. Germline CDR1 and CDR2: SGHVS and FNYEAQ. The CDR3 is 16 amino acids. V lost 3 bases and J lost 0, with 9 bases in between. Here the CDR3 DNA reads TGTGCCAGCAGCTTTGCAGCTAACTCTGGGGCCAACGTCCTGACTTTC. It specifies CASSFAANSGANVLTF.

A few counts support this clonotype. The CDR3 DNA reads TGTGCCAGCAGCCAACGGGGGGTTACTAGCGGGAGCCACAATGAGCAGTTCTTC. It is translated as CASSQRGVTSGSHNEQFF. The rearrangement links TRBV3-1 to TRBJ2-1; 11 positions match TRBD2. Germline values: CDR1 LGHDT, CDR2 YNNKEL (reference sequence). This CDR3 is 18 amino acids long. With 2 bases clipped from V and 5 bases from J, the junction kept 11 bases outside the gene matches.

The sample holds many counts of this clonotype. The CDR3 protein is CASSGLQDPTF. Here the CDR3 DNA reads TGTGCCAGCAGTGGCCTACAGGATCCCACCTTC. The chain links TRBV25-1 to TRBJ1-2; D might be TRBD1 (5 bases). Trimming stripped 4 bases from V and 13 bases from J, with 13 bases between. Germline CDR1 MGHDK, CDR2 SYGVNS. The CDR3 is 11 amino acids.

This chain's CDR3 is CASSPSPGQGTQPQHF. The CDR3 nucleotides are TGTGCCAGCAGCCCCTCTCCGGGACAGGGTACTCAGCCCCAGCATTTT. This chain links TRBV7-8 with TRBJ1-5; 9 positions agree with TRBD1. This CDR3 is 16 amino acids long. Germline V gene sequence: CDR1 SGHVS, CDR2 FQNEAQ. The V segment lost 5 bases and the J segment 6 bases; nucleotides outside the gene matches: 11.

The chain employs TRBV24-1 and TRBJ2-1; D is perhaps TRBD2 (5 bases). The CDR3 is 11 residues long. CDR1 KGHDR and CDR2 SFDVKD come from the germline V gene. V was clipped by 5 bases and J by 12 bases, with 10 bases between them. The CDR3 reads CATSVGVRQFF. CDR3 bases: TGTGCCACCAGTGTGGGAGTTCGGCAGTTCTTC.

The chain links TRBV4-2 to TRBJ2-2, with 8 positions matching TRBD2. Looked up from germline, CDR1 is LGHNA and CDR2 is YNFKEQ. The CDR3 is 16 amino acids. The trim removed 1 base at V and 9 bases at J, leaving 10 bases unmatched. CDR3 in DNA: TGTGCCAGCAGCCAAGTCGGGAGGGCCAGAGTCCGGGAGCTGTTTTTT. This codes for CASSQVGRARVRELFF.

The V and J genes are TRBV9 and TRBJ2-5; the D gene is possibly TRBD2 (6 bases). The CDR3 contains 14 residues. V was trimmed by 4 bases and J by 0 bases, leaving 10 bases between them. Germline CDR1 is SGDLS and CDR2 is YYNGEE. CDR3 in amino acids: CASSPGLYQETQYF. The CDR3 DNA sequence: TGTGCCAGCAGCCCCGGACTATACCAAGAGACCCAGTACTTC.

This clonotype was detected only a few times. The rearrangement uses TRBV9 and TRBJ1-6; the match to TRBD1 covers 7 bases. With 3 bases clipped from V and 3 bases from J, the junction kept 6 bases outside the gene matches. The CDR3 length is 16 residues. CDR1 and CDR2 (germline): SGDLS, YYNGEE. CDR3 protein: CASSEKGANYNSPLHF. CDR3 DNA: TGTGCCAGCAGCGAAAAGGGGGCAAACTATAATTCACCCCTCCACTTT.

This clonotype was seen many times. The chain uses TRBV9 and TRBJ1-5; the D is unclear. Per germline, CDR1 SGDLS and CDR2 YYNGEE. This CDR3 is 14 amino acids long. Trimming stripped 0 bases from V and 7 bases from J, with 11 bases between. The CDR3: CASSVAGGGQPQHF. The CDR3 nucleotides are TGTGCCAGCAGCGTAGCGGGAGGTGGACAGCCCCAGCATTTT.

The V call is TRBV20-1, the J call TRBJ2-2; TRBD2 matches 16 bases. V was clipped by 5 bases and J by 6 bases; unmatched bases: 3. This CDR3 is 15 amino acids long. CDR1 and CDR2 (germline): DFQATT, SNEGSKA (reference sequence). The CDR3 sequence is CSAGTSGRGAGELFF. CDR3 sequence (DNA): TGCAGTGCTGGGACTAGCGGGAGGGGAGCCGGGGAGCTGTTTTTT.

This clonotype was counted between two and nine times. The chain couples TRBV5-1 to TRBJ1-2, with D uncertain. The CDR3 spans 12 residues. Between the trimmed V and J ends, which lost 0 bases and 6 bases, there was a span of 6 bases. From germline, CDR1 is SGHRS and CDR2 YFSETQ. This chain's CDR3 is CASSLEGNGYTF. The CDR3 nucleotides read TGCGCCAGCAGCTTGGAAGGGAATGGCTACACCTTC.

This clonotype was seen more than once but under ten times. The chain carries TRBV10-2 and TRBJ1-5; D perhaps matches TRBD1 (5 bases). Germline values: CDR1 WSHSY, CDR2 SAAADI. V shed 6 bases and J shed 1 base, with 13 bases lying between them. There are 15 residues in the CDR3. The DNA for the CDR3 is TGCGCCAGCAGGATCGGGGGAGTAAGCAATCAGCCCCAGCATTTT. This gives the protein CASRIGGVSNQPQHF.

V usage is TRBV5-1 and J usage is TRBJ2-5, with D perhaps TRBD2 (6 bases). This CDR3 has 14 amino acids. V was clipped by 4 bases and J by 4 bases, with 14 bases between them. Looked up from germline, CDR1 is SGHRS and CDR2 is YFSETQ. The CDR3 coding sequence is TGCGCCAGCAGCCTGGGGGGAAGACTAGAGACCCAGTACTTC. Protein: CASSLGGRLETQYF.

The gene calls are TRBV12-3 or TRBV12-4 and TRBJ1-1; TRBD1 agrees at 8 bases. This CDR3 spans 14 amino acids. Trimming cost V 6 bases and J 3 bases; bases outside gene matches: 6. The CDR3 reads CASRSTGEYTEAFF. As DNA, the CDR3 is TGTGCCAGCAGATCGACAGGGGAATACACTGAAGCTTTCTTT.

This clonotype was seen a few times. The V call is TRBV7-2, the J call TRBJ1-3; 11 positions match TRBD1. CDR3 size: 14 residues. Germline lookup yields CDR1 SGHTA and CDR2 FQGNSA. The ends lost 5 bases at V and 7 bases at J; junction bases unmatched: 4. The CDR3 nucleotides read TGTGCCAGCAGCCTGGACAGGGGGCCGAACACCATATATTTT. It encodes CASSLDRGPNTIYF.

Comments on this clonotype: The conserved final phenylalanine or tryptophan is absent from the CDR3, which likely points to a read error. The chain recombines TRBV7-8 with TRBJ1-4, with D perhaps TRBD1 (5 bases). CDR1 and CDR2 (germline): SGHVS, FQNEAQ. The CDR3 extends over 15 amino acids. V was shortened by 0 bases and J by 0 bases, with 5 bases between the two germline ends. In DNA form, the CDR3 reads TGTGCCAGCAGCTTAGCGGGGGCAACTAATGAAAAACTGTTTATT. Translation: CASSLAGATNEKLFI.

This clonotype showed up just a few times. The chain employs TRBV10-3 and TRBJ1-2; D not resolved. This CDR3 has 13 amino acids. Germline-derived CDR1 and CDR2 are ENHRY and SYGVKD. V lost 2 bases and J lost 2, with 6 bases in between. The CDR3 bases are TGTGCCATCAGTGAGACAGAGAACTATGGCTACACCTTC. Translating gives CAISETENYGYTF.

CDR3 residues: CASSLAPGGLKPQHF. The CDR3 bases are TGCGCCAGCAGCTTGGCACCGGGGGGCTTGAAGCCCCAGCATTTT. This chain joins TRBV5-1 and TRBJ1-5; weak D call: TRBD1 (6 bases). V was pared by 0 bases and J by 8 bases, with 15 bases between. CDR1 and CDR2 (germline): SGHRS, YFSETQ. The length of the CDR3 is 15 residues.

This chain uses TRBV12-3 or TRBV12-4 with TRBJ1-1, with 9 bases identical to TRBD1. CDR3 size: 15 residues. The V segment lost 4 bases and the J segment 3 bases; nucleotides outside the gene matches: 6. The CDR3: CASSYPGTGYTEAFF. In DNA form, the CDR3 reads TGTGCCAGCAGTTACCCCGGGACAGGGTACACTGAAGCTTTCTTT.

There are many counts of this clonotype. The genes are TRBV20-1 and TRBJ2-5; 7 positions match TRBD1. The V segment lost 5 bases and the J segment 5 bases; nucleotides outside the gene matches: 14. Germline values: CDR1 DFQATT, CDR2 SNEGSKA (reference sequence). The CDR3 is 15 amino acids. CDR3: CSAPRLQGRVETQYF. The DNA of the CDR3 is TGCAGTGCTCCCCGTTTACAGGGGCGGGTTGAGACCCAGTACTTC.

This chain links TRBV10-3 with TRBJ2-2, with D possibly TRBD1 on 6 matching bases. The CDR3 loop spans 15 amino acids. The V end was cut by 7 bases, the J end by 2 bases, with 14 bases between. From germline, CDR1 is ENHRY and CDR2 SYGVKD. The DNA for the CDR3 is TGTGCCATCATGACCGGGACAATAAACACCGGGGAGCTGTTTTTT. This sequence encodes CAIMTGTINTGELFF.

The chain couples TRBV20-1 to TRBJ2-1; maybe TRBD1 (5 bases). V lost 3 bases and J 9 bases, leaving 9 bases between the germline ends. The V gene's germline CDR1 is DFQATT and CDR2 SNEGSKA (reference sequence). This CDR3 is built from 11 residues. The CDR3 DNA reads as TGCAGTGCTAGGGACACGGGTGAGCAGTTCTTC. Amino acid sequence: CSARDTGEQFF.

The chain links TRBV10-3 to TRBJ2-3, with TRBD1 matching 7 bases. The J segment lost 5 bases and the V segment lost 9 bases, leaving 11 bases of the junction unmatched. CDR1 is ENHRY and CDR2 is SYGVKD in the germline V gene. This CDR3 region has 14 residues. The CDR3 DNA sequence: TGTGCCATAGAGACAGGGTTTAGTGGAGATACGCAGTATTTT. Encoded protein: CAIETGFSGDTQYF.

This clonotype was observed a handful of times. The rearrangement links TRBV5-1 to TRBJ2-5, with TRBD2 matching 13 bases. Germline-derived CDR1 and CDR2 are SGHRS and YFSETQ. This CDR3 spans 13 amino acids. V lost 2 bases, J lost 12 bases, and 4 bases stayed unmatched. DNA for the CDR3: TGCGCCAGCAGCTTACTAGCGGGAGGGCCCGAGTACTTC. Protein: CASSLLAGGPEYF. Full variable domain (outside the CDR3, taken from reference TRBV5-1 and TRBJ2-5): KAGVTQTPRYLIKTRGQQVTLSCSPISGHRSVSWYQQTPGQGLQFLFEYFSETQRNKGNFPGRFSGRQFSNSRSEMNVSTLELGDSALYLCASSLLAGGPEYFGPGTRLLVL.

The V and J genes are TRBV5-5 and TRBJ2-1; perhaps TRBD2 as D (5 bases). The CDR3 runs 13 residues. CDR1 and CDR2 (germline): SGHKS, YYEKEE (reference sequence). The V gene lost 1 base and the J gene lost 9 bases, with 11 bases spanning the gap. The CDR3 DNA reads as TGTGCCAGCAGCTTGCAGCCCCGGGGTGAGCAGTTCTTC. Its protein is CASSLQPRGEQFF.